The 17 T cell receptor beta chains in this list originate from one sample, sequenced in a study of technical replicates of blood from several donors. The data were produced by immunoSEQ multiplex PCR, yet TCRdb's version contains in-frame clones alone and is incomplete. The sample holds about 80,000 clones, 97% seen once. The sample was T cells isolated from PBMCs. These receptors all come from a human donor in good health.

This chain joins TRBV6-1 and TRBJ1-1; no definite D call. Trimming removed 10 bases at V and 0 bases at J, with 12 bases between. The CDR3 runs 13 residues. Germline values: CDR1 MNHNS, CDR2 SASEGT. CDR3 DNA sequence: TGTGCCACCAAAGCCGGAGTGAACACTGAAGCTTTCTTT. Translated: CATKAGVNTEAFF.

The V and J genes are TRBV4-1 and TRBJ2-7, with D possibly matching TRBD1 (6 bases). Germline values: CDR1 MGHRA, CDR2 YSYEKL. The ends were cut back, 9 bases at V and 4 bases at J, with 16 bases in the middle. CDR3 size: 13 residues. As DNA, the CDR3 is TGCGCCAGTGGGGGCCCGGGAAGGTACGAGCAGTACTTC. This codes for CASGGPGRYEQYF.

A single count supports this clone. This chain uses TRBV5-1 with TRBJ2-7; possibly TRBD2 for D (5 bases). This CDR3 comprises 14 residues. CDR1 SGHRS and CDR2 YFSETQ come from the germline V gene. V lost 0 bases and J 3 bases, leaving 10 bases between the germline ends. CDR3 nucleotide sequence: TGCGCCAGCAGCTTGGACGAGGGTATCTACGAGCAGTACTTC. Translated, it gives CASSLDEGIYEQYF.

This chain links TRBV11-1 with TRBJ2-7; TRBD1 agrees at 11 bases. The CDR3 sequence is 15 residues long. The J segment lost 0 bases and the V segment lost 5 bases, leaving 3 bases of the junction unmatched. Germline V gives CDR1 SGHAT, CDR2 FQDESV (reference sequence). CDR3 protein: CASSPGTGGSYEQYF. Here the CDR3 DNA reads TGTGCCAGCAGCCCGGGGACAGGGGGCTCCTACGAGCAGTACTTC.

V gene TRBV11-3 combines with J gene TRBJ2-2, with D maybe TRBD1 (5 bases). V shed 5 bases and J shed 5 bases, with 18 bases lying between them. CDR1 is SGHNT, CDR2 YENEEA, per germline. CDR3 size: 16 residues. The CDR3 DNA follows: TGTGCCAGCAGCCGCACGCAGGGTCTGAATACCGGGGAGCTGTTTTTT. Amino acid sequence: CASSRTQGLNTGELFF.

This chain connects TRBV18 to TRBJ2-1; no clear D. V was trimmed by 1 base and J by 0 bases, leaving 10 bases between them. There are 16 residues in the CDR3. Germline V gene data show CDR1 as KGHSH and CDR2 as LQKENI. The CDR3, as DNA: TGTGCCAGCTCACCACAATCCCCCAGCTCCTACAATGAGCAGTTCTTC. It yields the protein CASSPQSPSSYNEQFF. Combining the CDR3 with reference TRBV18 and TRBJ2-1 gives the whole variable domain NAGVMQNPRHLVRRRGQEARLRCSPMKGHSHVYWYRQLPEEGLKFMVYLQKENIIDESGMPKERFSAEFPKEGPSILRIQQVVRGDSAAYFCASSPQSPSSYNEQFFGPGTRLTVL.

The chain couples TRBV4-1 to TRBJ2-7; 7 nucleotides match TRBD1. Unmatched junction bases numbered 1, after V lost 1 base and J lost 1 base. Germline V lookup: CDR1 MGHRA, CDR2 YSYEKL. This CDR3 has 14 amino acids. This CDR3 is CASSQVGQSYEQYF. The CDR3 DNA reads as TGCGCCAGCAGCCAAGTGGGACAGTCCTACGAGCAGTACTTC.

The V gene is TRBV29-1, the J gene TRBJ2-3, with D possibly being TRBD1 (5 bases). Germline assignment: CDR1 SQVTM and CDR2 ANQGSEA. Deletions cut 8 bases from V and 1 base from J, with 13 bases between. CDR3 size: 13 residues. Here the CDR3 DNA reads TGCAGCCCATCCGTAGGGGGCACAGATACGCAGTATTTT. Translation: CSPSVGGTDTQYF.

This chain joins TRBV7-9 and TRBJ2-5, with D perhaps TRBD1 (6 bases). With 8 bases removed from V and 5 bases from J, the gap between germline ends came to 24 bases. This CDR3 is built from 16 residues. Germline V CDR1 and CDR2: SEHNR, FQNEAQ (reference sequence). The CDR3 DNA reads TGTGCCAGCTCAAATCGGGACACCAACCCGGAGGAGACCCAGTACTTC. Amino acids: CASSNRDTNPEETQYF.

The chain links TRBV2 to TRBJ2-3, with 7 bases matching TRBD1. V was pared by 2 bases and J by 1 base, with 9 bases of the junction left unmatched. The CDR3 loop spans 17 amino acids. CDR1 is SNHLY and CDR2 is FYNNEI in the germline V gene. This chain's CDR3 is CASSESMSGTGTDTQYF. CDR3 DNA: TGTGCCAGCAGTGAATCGATGTCCGGGACAGGCACAGATACGCAGTATTTT. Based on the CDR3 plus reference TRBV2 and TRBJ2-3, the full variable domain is EPEVTQTPSHQVTQMGQEVILRCVPISNHLYFYWYRQILGQKVEFLVSFYNNEISEKSEIFDDQFSVERPDGSNFTLKIRSTKLEDSAMYFCASSESMSGTGTDTQYFGPGTRLTVL.

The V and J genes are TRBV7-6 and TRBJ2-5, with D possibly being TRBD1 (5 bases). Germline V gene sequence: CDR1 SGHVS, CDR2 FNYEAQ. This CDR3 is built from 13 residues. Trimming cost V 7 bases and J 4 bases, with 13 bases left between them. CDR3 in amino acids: CASTRGSGETQYF. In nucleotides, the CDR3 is TGTGCCAGCACTAGGGGATCAGGAGAGACCCAGTACTTC.

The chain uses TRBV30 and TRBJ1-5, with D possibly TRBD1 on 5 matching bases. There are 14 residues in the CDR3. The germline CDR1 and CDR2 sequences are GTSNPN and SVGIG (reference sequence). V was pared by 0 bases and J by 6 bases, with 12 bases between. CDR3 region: CAWSVRGGIQPQHF. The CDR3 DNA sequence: TGTGCCTGGAGTGTACGGGGGGGAATTCAGCCCCAGCATTTT.

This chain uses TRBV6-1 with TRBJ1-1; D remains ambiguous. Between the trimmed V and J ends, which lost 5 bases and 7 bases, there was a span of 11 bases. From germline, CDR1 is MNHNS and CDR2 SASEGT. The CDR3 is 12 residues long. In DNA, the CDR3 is TGTGCCAGCAGTCCCACTTTTGTTGAAGCTTTCTTT. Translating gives CASSPTFVEAFF.

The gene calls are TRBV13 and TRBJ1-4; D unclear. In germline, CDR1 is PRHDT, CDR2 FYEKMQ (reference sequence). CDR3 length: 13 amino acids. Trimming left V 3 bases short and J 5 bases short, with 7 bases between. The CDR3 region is CASSLNGNEKLFF. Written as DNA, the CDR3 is TGTGCCAGCAGCTTGAACGGGAATGAAAAACTGTTTTTT.

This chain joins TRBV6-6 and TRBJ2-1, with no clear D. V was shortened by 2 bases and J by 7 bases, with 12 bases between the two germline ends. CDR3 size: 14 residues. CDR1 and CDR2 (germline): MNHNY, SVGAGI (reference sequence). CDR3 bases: TGTGCCAGCAGTTACGGCGGAGTTAAGAATGAGCAGTTCTTC. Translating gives CASSYGGVKNEQFF.

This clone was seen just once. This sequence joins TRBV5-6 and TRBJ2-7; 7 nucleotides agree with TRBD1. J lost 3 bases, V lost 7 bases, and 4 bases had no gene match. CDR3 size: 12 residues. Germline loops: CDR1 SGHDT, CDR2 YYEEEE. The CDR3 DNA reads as TGTGCCAGCGAGACAGGGATCTACGAGCAGTACTTC. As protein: CASETGIYEQYF.

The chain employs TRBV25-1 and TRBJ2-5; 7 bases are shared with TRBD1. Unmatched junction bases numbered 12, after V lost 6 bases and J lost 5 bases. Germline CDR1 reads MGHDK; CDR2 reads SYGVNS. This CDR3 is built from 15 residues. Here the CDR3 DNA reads TGTGCCAGCAGGGGAACGGACAGGTATGGGGAGACCCAGTACTTC. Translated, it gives CASRGTDRYGETQYF.